The T cell receptor beta chain under discussion was sequenced for a study of a mutant IDH1 vaccine in newly diagnosed glioma (dated by TCRdb to about 2021). Broadly, across the study: Patients received eight vaccinations in weeks 1, 3, 5, 7, 11, 15, 19 and 23, corresponding to visits V03 through V10. In the chemotherapy-containing groups, vaccination started alongside temozolomide cycles, whereas in patients who had radiotherapy alone it started 4-6 weeks after radiotherapy. The roughly 32 treated patients were approximately 60% male and roughly 40% female, with a mean age of around 40 years. Before enrollment, most patients had been given radiochemotherapy with temozolomide as standard therapy, while the rest had received either radiotherapy alone or temozolomide alone. Peripheral blood was collected at six visits: V03 (baseline), V05, V07, V10, V12 and V13. Longitudinal TCRB deep sequencing was performed for roughly 24 treated patients wherever samples were available for exploratory analyses. Broader findings and caveats from the paper: Across multiple MHC alleles, vaccine-induced immune responses were seen in about 93% of patients. Changes in the top peripheral T cell clonotypes picked up by TCRB sequencing did not appear to be linked to pseudoprogression. The authors noted that analyses of patient blood samples could not be reproduced because of sample limitations. Selection of PBMC samples for TCRB deep sequencing was based on availability.

The library was made by the immunoSEQ multiplex PCR assay. The hsTCRB Kit was used according to the manufacturer's protocol to amplify rearranged TCR beta chain sequences. An Illumina MiSeq was used to sequence the TCRB libraries. The source study handled its data this way. The proprietary platform of the kit vendor was used for demultiplexing, trimming and gene mapping. TCRdb's version of the immuneACCESS table is confined to in-frame rearrangements and falls short of the full clone set. An unresolved V gene accounts for under half of the shortfall where checked; the remainder is of unknown origin. V and J calls and clone size are copied from that table; D and trimming were computed from the DNA. Across this sample there are 50,000 to 65,000 clones, with 65% to 85% seen only once. The top ten constitute approximately 8.3% of the sample. The germline V gene encodes CDR1 SGDLS and CDR2 YYNGEE. Taken from cysteine to phenylalanine, the CDR3 has 14 residues. Only the CDR3 region is kept as DNA, spanning 42 bases read in frame from base 1. At the junction V is shortened by 0 bases and J by 8 bases; bases outside the gene matches: 3.

This specimen's time point label, interpreted: week 11, during vaccination. Every vaccine dose consisted of 300 ug of a 20-mer mutant IDH1 peptide in Montanide, administered subcutaneously together with topical imiquimod. Newly diagnosed WHO grade 3 or 4 IDH1-mutant astrocytomas showing loss of nuclear ATRX were present in the donors. The samples were drawn from NOA16, a multicentre, single-arm, open-label phase I trial in Germany that tested a mutant IDH1 peptide vaccine in humans for the first time. Genomic DNA for TCRB sequencing was extracted from EDTA blood using the DNeasy Blood and Tissue Kit. This clone was picked up a small number of times. Its antigen is still unknown. No qualities accompany the bases; no much larger clone lies one base away.

The TCR comes from a woman aged 45-60 years with glioma. Sequenced material: PBMCs, taken from a glioma patient whose treatment included an IDH1 peptide vaccine. This chain is built from TRBV9 and TRBJ2-1; TRBD2 aligns with 9 central bases. Read as DNA, the sequence is TGTGCCAGCAGCGTAGCAGCGGGGGGTGATGAGCAGTTCTTC. This codes for CASSVAAGGDEQFF. Supplemented by the reference TRBV9 and TRBJ2-1 proteins around the CDR3, the complete variable domain is DSGVTQTPKHLITATGQRVTLRCSPRSGDLSVYWYQQSLDQGLQFLIQYYNGEERAKGNILERFSAQQFPDLHSELNLSSLELGDSALYFCASSVAAGGDEQFFGPGTRLTVL.